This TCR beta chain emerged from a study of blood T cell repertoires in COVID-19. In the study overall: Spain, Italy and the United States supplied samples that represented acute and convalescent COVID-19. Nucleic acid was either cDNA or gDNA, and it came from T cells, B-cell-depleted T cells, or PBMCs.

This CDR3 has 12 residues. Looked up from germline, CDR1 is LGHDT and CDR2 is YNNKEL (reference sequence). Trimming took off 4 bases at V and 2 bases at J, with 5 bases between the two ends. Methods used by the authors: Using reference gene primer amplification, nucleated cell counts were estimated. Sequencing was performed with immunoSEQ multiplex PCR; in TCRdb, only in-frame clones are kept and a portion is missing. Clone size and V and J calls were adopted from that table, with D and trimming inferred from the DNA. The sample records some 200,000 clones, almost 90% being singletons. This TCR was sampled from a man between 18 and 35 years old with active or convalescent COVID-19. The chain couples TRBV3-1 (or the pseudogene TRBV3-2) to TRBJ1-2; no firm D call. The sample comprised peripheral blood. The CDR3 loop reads CASSLANYGYTF. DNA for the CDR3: TGTGCCAGCAGCCTAGCAAACTATGGCTACACCTTC.